The 20 T cell receptor beta chains in this list originate from one sample, sequenced in a study of beta chain features in type 1 diabetes (dated by TCRdb to 2016 to 2018). These receptors have no known antigen. What the authors observed across the whole study: In all four CD4+ subsets, TCRB CDR3 length was moderately but significantly shorter in type 1 diabetes patients.

Preparation of the library involved the immunoSEQ multiplex PCR assay. All of the isolated RNA was reverse transcribed with the High Capacity cDNA Reverse Transcription Kit, so expressed TCRB transcripts were sequenced. Imported from immuneACCESS, the table was reduced by TCRdb to in-frame sequences with V and J called. These copies leave out some clones; in studies compared against another copy, an unresolved V gene accounts for under half, and the cause of the remainder is not known. The table for this sample lists under 200,000 clones; around 8.4% of them were counted only once. More than 0.5% of the sample is taken by the ten largest. The sample consisted of central memory CD4+ T cells from blood. These receptors all come from a woman under 30 with type 1 diabetes.

This clone was observed a handful of times. The chain uses TRBV7-2 and TRBJ2-5; D might be TRBD2 (6 bases). From germline, CDR1 is SGHTA and CDR2 FQGNSA. V dropped 5 bases and J dropped 9 bases, with 16 bases sitting between them. CDR3 size: 13 residues. The CDR3 sequence: CASSPGDARAQYF. In nucleotides, the CDR3 is TGTGCCAGCAGCCCGGGGGACGCCCGGGCCCAGTACTTC.

This clone was detected a few times. The chain combines TRBV18 with TRBJ2-5; D perhaps matches TRBD2 (6 bases). This CDR3 region has 17 residues. CDR1 and CDR2 (germline): KGHSH, LQKENI. V lost 3 bases to trimming and J lost 5 bases, with 22 bases between them. The CDR3 sequence: CASSPTWASAGQETQYF. Written as DNA, the CDR3 is TGTGCCAGCTCACCCACTTGGGCTTCGGCGGGGCAGGAGACCCAGTACTTC.

In this sample, this clone turned up a few times. Other DNA variants within this sample encode the same CDR3. CDR3: CASSSRVQETQYF. The CDR3 coding sequence is TGTGCCAGCAGCTCCAGGGTCCAAGAGACCCAGTACTTC. The chain links TRBV7-2 to TRBJ2-5; a possible D gene is TRBD1 (5 bases). Trimming pared 4 bases from V and 1 base from J, leaving 7 bases between. The V gene's germline CDR1 is SGHTA and CDR2 FQGNSA. The CDR3 contains 13 residues.

V and J are TRBV6-5 and TRBJ2-7; 11 bases match TRBD2. The CDR3 contains 14 residues. V lost 8 bases, J lost 2 bases, and 5 bases stayed unmatched. CDR1 is MNHEY and CDR2 is SVGAGI in the germline V gene. CDR3 coding DNA: TGTGCCAGCGGAACTAGCGGGGGAGCCTACGAGCAGTACTTC. The encoded protein is CASGTSGGAYEQYF.

This clone was seen a handful of times. The chain is built from TRBV29-1 and TRBJ2-7; 8 bases agree with TRBD2. V lost 0 bases, J lost 4 bases, and 5 bases stayed unmatched. CDR3 length: 14 amino acids. Germline lookup yields CDR1 SQVTM and CDR2 ANQGSEA. The CDR3 nucleotides are TGCAGCGTTGAAGATGCTCGGGGGGGGTACGAGCAGTACTTC. As protein: CSVEDARGGYEQYF.

The chain links TRBV4-3 to TRBJ2-7, with 11 bases matching TRBD2. Germline V CDR1 and CDR2: LGHNA, YSLEER. The ends lost 2 bases at V and 7 bases at J; junction bases unmatched: 1. CDR3 length: 13 residues. The CDR3 nucleotides read TGCGCCAGCAGCCAAAGACTAGCGGGGGAGCAGTACTTC. Its protein is CASSQRLAGEQYF.

This clone showed up just a few times. The chain links TRBV5-1 to TRBJ1-2, with D perhaps matching TRBD1 (6 bases). CDR1 and CDR2 (germline): SGHRS, YFSETQ. This CDR3 is built from 13 residues. V lost 0 bases and J lost 8, with 11 bases in between. The CDR3 DNA sequence: TGCGCCAGCAGCTTGGAGGGGGTAGGAGGCTACACCTTC. It yields the protein CASSLEGVGGYTF. The entire variable domain, with the rest obtained from reference TRBV5-1 and TRBJ1-2, is as follows: KAGVTQTPRYLIKTRGQQVTLSCSPISGHRSVSWYQQTPGQGLQFLFEYFSETQRNKGNFPGRFSGRQFSNSRSEMNVSTLELGDSALYLCASSLEGVGGYTFGSGTRLTVV.

V is TRBV6-5 and J is TRBJ2-7; the D gene is possibly TRBD1 (5 bases). The CDR3 contains 13 residues. V lost 4 bases and J lost 1, with 8 bases in between. From germline, CDR1 is MNHEY and CDR2 SVGAGI. CDR3 region: CASSFGASYEQYF. The CDR3 DNA reads as TGTGCCAGCAGTTTTGGGGCTTCCTACGAGCAGTACTTC.

This clone has a handful of counts. The chain combines TRBV7-2 with TRBJ2-2; D is ambiguous. Germline V gene sequence: CDR1 SGHTA, CDR2 FQGNSA. Trimming left V 5 bases short and J 6 bases short, with 10 bases between. This CDR3 has 13 amino acids. The DNA of the CDR3 is TGTGCCAGCAGCGTCACTACGGCCGGGGAGCTGTTTTTT. Encoded protein: CASSVTTAGELFF.

This clone has only a few counts. This sequence joins TRBV7-2 and TRBJ2-3; 7 bases line up with TRBD2. With 0 bases clipped from V and 9 bases from J, the junction kept 9 bases outside the gene matches. Germline V lookup: CDR1 SGHTA, CDR2 FQGNSA. There are 15 residues in the CDR3. CDR3 in DNA: TGTGCCAGCAGCTTAGCGCAGCGCGGGAGTGGAACGCAGTATTTT. Translated, it gives CASSLAQRGSGTQYF.

The chain is built from TRBV10-3 and TRBJ2-7; TRBD2 agrees at 8 bases. From germline, CDR1 is ENHRY and CDR2 SYGVKD. CDR3 length: 16 amino acids. V lost 0 bases to trimming and J lost 2 bases; unmatched junction nucleotides: 6. CDR3 DNA sequence: TGTGCCATCAGTGAGTCTGCGGGGGGCAGCCCCTACGAGCAGTACTTC. Its protein is CAISESAGGSPYEQYF.

The CDR3 protein is CSVNRGRVETQYF. The DNA of the CDR3 is TGCAGCGTTAACAGGGGGCGAGTGGAGACCCAGTACTTC. V gene TRBV29-1 combines with J gene TRBJ2-5; 9 bases match TRBD1. From germline, CDR1 is SQVTM and CDR2 ANQGSEA. Trimming cost V 5 bases and J 5 bases; bases outside gene matches: 6. The CDR3 runs 13 residues.

This clone has just a few counts. The chain has TRBV5-4 and TRBJ2-1; D unclear. Germline V gene data show CDR1 as SGHNT and CDR2 as YYREEE (reference sequence). The CDR3 loop spans 11 amino acids. V was shortened by 6 bases and J by 7 bases, with 8 bases between the two germline ends. The CDR3 protein is CASKVGNEQFF. CDR3 bases: TGTGCCAGCAAGGTCGGGAATGAGCAGTTCTTC.

This chain uses TRBV9 with TRBJ2-5, with a possible D match to TRBD1 (6 bases). Deletions cut 4 bases from V and 2 bases from J, with 18 bases between. The CDR3 totals 16 residues. CDR1 and CDR2 (germline): SGDLS, YYNGEE. For the CDR3, the DNA is TGTGCCAGCAGCCCATCATGGGGGCGCGGGCAAGAGACCCAGTACTTC. This gives the protein CASSPSWGRGQETQYF.

This clone occurred a few times. The chain employs TRBV10-3 and TRBJ1-2; D is unclear. The germline V gene encodes CDR1 ENHRY and CDR2 SYGVKD. With 7 bases removed from V and 0 bases from J, the gap between germline ends came to 9 bases. There are 13 residues in the CDR3. Here the CDR3 reads CAITLTPNYGYTF. As DNA, the CDR3 is TGTGCCATCACCCTGACTCCTAACTATGGCTACACCTTC.

This clone was seen a handful of times. V usage is TRBV2 and J usage is TRBJ1-5; TRBD1 matches 8 bases. The CDR3 runs 14 residues. The V and J ends lost 7 bases and 7 bases, in that order; junction bases with no gene match: 9. Germline lookup yields CDR1 SNHLY and CDR2 FYNNEI. The CDR3: CASTGTGASQPQHF. CDR3 DNA sequence: TGTGCCAGCACCGGGACAGGAGCCAGCCAGCCCCAGCATTTT.

This sequence joins TRBV4-2 and TRBJ1-5, with unresolved D. Deletions cut 2 bases from V and 5 bases from J, with 7 bases between. Germline V lookup: CDR1 LGHNA, CDR2 YNFKEQ. This CDR3 spans 13 amino acids. The CDR3 nucleotides read TGTGCCAGCAGCCAACTTGACTATCAGCCCCAGCATTTT. The encoded protein is CASSQLDYQPQHF.

This clone has a handful of counts. The rearrangement joins TRBV30 to TRBJ2-2; D is ambiguous. Germline V gene lookup returns CDR1 GTSNPN and CDR2 SVGIG (reference sequence). V lost 0 bases and J 0 bases, leaving 11 bases between the germline ends. The CDR3 covers 16 residues. The CDR3 DNA reads as TGTGCCTGGAGTGTACTGGGCAGAACGAACACCGGGGAGCTGTTTTTT. Translation gives CAWSVLGRTNTGELFF.

This clone occurred a few times. This chain uses TRBV7-9 with TRBJ2-5; 10 positions match TRBD2. V shed 2 bases and J 3 bases; nucleotides not matched to a gene: 9. This CDR3 spans 17 amino acids. The germline V gene encodes CDR1 SEHNR and CDR2 FQNEAQ (reference sequence). The CDR3 loop reads CASSLLRTSGDEETQYF. The CDR3 coding sequence is TGTGCCAGCAGCTTATTAAGAACTAGCGGGGATGAAGAGACCCAGTACTTC.

This chain connects TRBV5-1 to TRBJ2-1; 7 bases agree with TRBD2. V dropped 0 bases and J dropped 3; count of bases not matched to a gene: 6. CDR3 length: 16 amino acids. Germline CDR1 reads SGHRS; CDR2 reads YFSETQ. In nucleotides, the CDR3 is TGCGCCAGCAGCTTGGATCCAGCGGGGAACTACAATGAGCAGTTCTTC. It is translated as CASSLDPAGNYNEQFF.